The sequence of this T cell receptor (beta chain) was determined in a study of vaccination effects on CD4 cells after COVID-19. Data came from immunoSEQ multiplex PCR; TCRdb stores just in-frame clones and leaves some out. The sample has fewer than 25,000 clones, approximately 70% seen once. With regard to this clone: Its target is not known.

Before any sequencing was done, the ViraFEST assay used viral peptide pools to expand antigen-specific CD4+ T cells. After roughly ten days in culture, the CD4+ T cells were isolated. No vaccinee had earlier SARS-CoV-2 infection, and nucleocapsid antibodies were negative. The germline V and J ends were trimmed by 2 bases and 5 bases, with 12 bases remaining between them. The CDR3 consists of 14 residues. In germline, CDR1 is SGHRS, CDR2 YFSETQ. This clonotype was obtained from a human donor who received a COVID-19 vaccine. This chain uses TRBV5-1 with TRBJ2-3; a possible D gene is TRBD2 (6 bases). The starting material was CD4+ T cells from PBMCs cultured with HCoV-OC43 spike peptides, obtained before COVID-19 vaccination. Subset defined: HCoV-OC43 spike overlapping peptide pool stimulation. The CDR3 sequence: CASSFSGVRDTQYF. Here the CDR3 DNA reads TGCGCCAGCAGCTTCTCGGGGGTCCGAGATACGCAGTATTTT.